Shown below are 7 T cell receptor beta chains from a single sample sequenced in a study of control samples from healthy donors and cancer patients (dated by TCRdb to the early 2020s). Library preparation employed the immunoSEQ multiplex PCR assay. This is the immuneACCESS table as TCRdb keeps it, with only in-frame sequences that have V and J called. A part of the clones is gone; compared with another copy, unresolved V genes explain less than half, and the rest is unexplained. This sample lists some 140,000 clones; 80% to 95% were detected once. Clones ranked in the top ten supply roughly 12% of the sample. Sequencing was carried out using blood. These receptors came from a man in his thirties or forties in good health.

The CDR3 DNA is TGTGCCAGCAGTTACTCATCACATGGAAACACCATATATTTT. It translates to CASSYSSHGNTIYF. The V and J genes are TRBV6-5 and TRBJ1-3; D not resolved. Trimming stripped 0 bases from V and 3 bases from J, with 6 bases between. The CDR3 runs 14 residues. Germline CDR1 reads MNHEY; CDR2 reads SVGAGI.

The chain is built from TRBV19 and TRBJ1-4; no definite D call. The CDR3 is 15 residues long. The V end lost 4 bases, the J end lost 0 bases, and 9 bases lay between the germline ends. Germline CDR1 and CDR2: LNHDA and SQIVND (reference sequence). CDR3 sequence (DNA): TGTGCCAGTAGTACGCAGGCCGCAACTAATGAAAAACTGTTTTTT. This sequence encodes CASSTQAATNEKLFF.

V gene TRBV12-3 or TRBV12-4 combines with J gene TRBJ1-1; no clear D. Trimming pared 2 bases from V and 0 bases from J, leaving 4 bases between. The CDR3 length is 13 residues. The CDR3 DNA reads as TGTGCCAGCAGTTTATGGATGAACACTGAAGCTTTCTTT. Amino acids: CASSLWMNTEAFF.

The V and J genes are TRBV9 and TRBJ1-1; D call uncertain. This CDR3 has 14 amino acids. V shed 0 bases and J shed 0 bases, with 6 bases lying between them. Germline lookup yields CDR1 SGDLS and CDR2 YYNGEE. CDR3 region: CASSVGELNTEAFF. CDR3 sequence (DNA): TGTGCCAGCAGCGTAGGTGAGTTGAACACTGAAGCTTTCTTT. The variable domain in full, with the rest retrieved from reference TRBV9 and TRBJ1-1, is DSGVTQTPKHLITATGQRVTLRCSPRSGDLSVYWYQQSLDQGLQFLIQYYNGEERAKGNILERFSAQQFPDLHSELNLSSLELGDSALYFCASSVGELNTEAFFGQGTRLTVV.

This clone has only one observation. The chain carries TRBV11-3 and TRBJ2-3, with 8 bases that match TRBD2. The CDR3 has 16 amino acids. Germline lookup yields CDR1 SGHNT and CDR2 YENEEA. Trimming took 1 base from V and 6 from J; bases not matched to a gene: 9. This chain's CDR3 is CASSLVPAGGLDTQYF. CDR3 in DNA: TGTGCCAGCAGCTTAGTTCCGGCGGGGGGTCTGGATACGCAGTATTTT.

The chain employs TRBV6-1 and TRBJ1-2, with D perhaps TRBD1 (5 bases). V lost 3 bases to trimming and J lost 3 bases, with 8 bases between them. CDR3 size: 13 residues. Germline CDR1 reads MNHNS; CDR2 reads SASEGT. The CDR3 DNA reads as TGTGCCAGCAGTGACAGGGATTACTATGGCTACACCTTC. Its protein product is CASSDRDYYGYTF.

For the CDR3, the DNA is TGTGCCAGCAGCGTGGACACAAACCCTCACTATGGCTACACCTTC. This encodes CASSVDTNPHYGYTF. The genes are TRBV11-2 and TRBJ1-2; D is possibly TRBD1 (5 bases). V gave up 5 bases and J gave up 3 bases, with 16 bases separating them. The CDR3 covers 15 residues. Germline CDR1 is SGHAT and CDR2 is FQNNGV.